Below, 10 T cell receptor beta chains from the same sample are listed, as sequenced in a study of HIV-infected patients and healthy controls. Follow-up blood was drawn about 14 weeks, roughly three months, after antiretroviral therapy began. All unsorted peripheral T cells were captured because whole blood was used without fractionation. cDNA was made from about 500 ng RNA using alpha and beta constant primers. Each of the alpha and beta chains got its own library through chain-specific third strand synthesis with indices. TCRdb redid the calling of the 5' RACE reads with MiXCR, one entry per CDR3 protein. The table records around 8,000 distinct CDR3 sequences, less than 7.5% of them present only once. Sequencing was performed on blood, taken during antiretroviral therapy. All receptors come from an adult with HIV infection.

This clonotype is termed medium-sized. In a library made to pick up alpha chains, this beta chain is a stray read with a size that means little. The J gene is TRBJ2-5, the V gene TRBV10-3; D call uncertain. There are 14 residues in the CDR3. The V gene lost 0 bases and the J gene lost 5 bases, with 10 bases spanning the gap. The germline CDR1 and CDR2 sequences are ENHRY and SYGVKD. The CDR3 sequence is CAISESDLTETQYF. The CDR3 DNA follows: TGTGCCATCAGTGAGTCGGACCTGACGGAGACCCAGTACTTC.

Many counts were recorded for this clonotype. For a library built for alpha chains, this beta chain is a stray read; little rests on its size. The V and J genes are TRBV2 and TRBJ2-1; the D gene is possibly TRBD1 (6 bases). Trimming stripped 5 bases from V and 3 bases from J, with 11 bases between. This CDR3 has 14 amino acids. In germline, CDR1 is SNHLY, CDR2 FYNNEI. DNA of the CDR3: TGTGCCAGCAGTAGCCGGGACAACTACAATGAGCAGTTCTTC. Translation gives CASSSRDNYNEQFF.

This clonotype rates as medium-sized. Since the library was made to target alpha chains, this beta chain is a stray read and its abundance is not meaningful. The chain is built from TRBV30 and TRBJ2-1; 10 bases map to TRBD2. CDR3 length equals 14 residues. Trimming removed 2 bases from V and 2 bases from J; junction bases left unmatched: 0. Germline CDR1 GTSNPN, CDR2 SVGIG (reference sequence). Written as DNA, the CDR3 is TGTGCCTGGAGTAGCGGGAGGGCCTACAATGAGCAGTTCTTC. Residues: CAWSSGRAYNEQFF.

Sample share makes this clonotype medium-sized. Found in a library prepared for alpha chains, this beta chain is an off-target read, and its abundance has little meaning. The V call is TRBV10-2, the J call TRBJ2-2; D possibly matches TRBD1 or TRBD2 (5 bases each). Germline lookup yields CDR1 WSHSY and CDR2 SAAADI. The V gene lost 7 bases and the J gene lost 6 bases, with 12 bases spanning the gap. The CDR3 is 13 residues long. CDR3 coding DNA: TGCGCCAGCACCGGGACCGTCGCCGGGGAGCTGTTTTTT. As protein: CASTGTVAGELFF.

This clonotype was observed a few times. This beta chain was picked up by a library intended for alpha chains and is off target, so its count carries little meaning. In nucleotides, the CDR3 is TGTGCCAGCAGCGTCCTCCCTGGGGGGATTCGTAATTCACCCCTCCACTTT. Translated: CASSVLPGGIRNSPLHF. This chain links TRBV13 with TRBJ1-6; possible D gene TRBD1, 5 bases. The CDR3 is 17 residues long. Germline assignment: CDR1 PRHDT and CDR2 FYEKMQ (reference sequence). Trimming removed 5 bases from V and 6 bases from J, with 20 bases in between.

This clonotype was detected many times. Because the library targeted alpha chains, this beta chain is an off-target read whose size means little. This chain links TRBV2 with TRBJ2-1; possibly TRBD2 for D (6 bases). CDR3 length: 16 residues. CDR1 and CDR2 (germline): SNHLY, FYNNEI. V was trimmed by 2 bases and J by 7 bases, leaving 18 bases between them. CDR3 nucleotide sequence: TGTGCCAGCAGTGAATTTGAGGAGGGGTTTGGGAATGAGCAGTTCTTC. It codes for CASSEFEEGFGNEQFF.

This clonotype was counted at least ten times. This beta chain is a stray sequence in a library constructed for alpha chains; its clone size is not meaningful. J is TRBJ2-6 and V is TRBV12-3 or TRBV12-4; no clear D. This CDR3 is built from 18 residues. Trimming removed 6 bases from V and 1 base from J, with 19 bases in between. CDR3 coding DNA: TGTGCCAGCAGGAGTGTGGCGGATGTCTGGTCTGGGGCCAACGTCCTGACTTTC. Protein product: CASRSVADVWSGANVLTF.

This clonotype is large (0.1 to 1%) by share. Found in a library prepared for alpha chains, this beta chain is an off-target read, and its abundance has little meaning. The chain has TRBV9 and TRBJ1-4; D uncertain. Germline V lookup: CDR1 SGDLS, CDR2 YYNGEE. Trimming removed 3 bases from V and 5 bases from J, with 17 bases in between. The CDR3 runs 16 residues. The CDR3 is CASSGNLGLSNEKLFF. The CDR3 DNA is TGTGCCAGCAGCGGTAATTTAGGGCTCAGCAATGAAAAACTGTTTTTT.

By share of the sample, this clonotype is medium-sized. With the library built for alpha chains, this beta chain is off target and its frequency is not meaningful. V and J are TRBV7-8 and TRBJ2-3, with D possibly matching TRBD1 (5 bases). The CDR3 is made up of 15 amino acids. CDR1 is SGHVS, CDR2 FQNEAQ, per germline. V gave up 4 bases and J gave up 2 bases, with 13 bases separating them. The CDR3 spells CASSYDSYSTDTQYF. In DNA, the CDR3 is TGTGCCAGCAGCTATGACAGTTATTCCACAGATACGCAGTATTTT.

This clonotype is judged medium-sized. With the library built for alpha chains, this beta chain is off target and its frequency is not meaningful. Here the CDR3 reads CASSPTAGGGTDTQYF. CDR3 bases: TGTGCCAGCAGCCCCACCGCGGGGGGGGGCACAGATACGCAGTATTTT. The chain is built from TRBV6-4 and TRBJ2-3, with 9 bases fitting TRBD2. CDR1 is MRHNA and CDR2 is SNTAGT in the germline V gene. V lost 6 bases and J lost 1; bases outside the gene matches: 8. CDR3 size: 16 residues.